This T cell receptor beta chain was retrieved from a study of T-cell reconstitution after alpha-beta-depleted transplantation in children. This CDR3 spans 16 amino acids. V gave up 1 base and J gave up 11 bases, with 21 bases separating them. TCRbeta library construction was performed incorporating unique molecular identifiers. TCRdb ran MiXCR on the PCR reads and lists one entry per CDR3 protein. The sample contains a few hundred thousand distinct CDR3 sequences, roughly 20% of which appear only once. Material: PBMCs from the stem cell graft donor, obtained from the stem cell graft. The TCR originated in a human donor who donated a stem cell graft to a child with acute myeloid leukemia. The rearrangement uses TRBV12-3 or TRBV12-4 and TRBJ1-3; D is perhaps TRBD1 (6 bases). CDR3 nucleotide sequence: TGTGCCAGCAGTTTAGGGGGGGCCCGGTCGGGGGTCGCCATATATTTT. Its protein is CASSLGGARSGVAIYF.